A selection of T cell receptor beta chains follows, all from one sample in a study of radiation and T cells in renal cell carcinoma. Libraries were prepared by immunoSEQ multiplex PCR; TCRdb keeps only in-frame clonotypes and omits some of them. The table includes about 90,000 clones, 70% to 85% detected once. This material consisted of blood, taken from a patient whose treatment included radiotherapy and nephrectomy. The receptors here all came from a man aged 60-69 years with renal cell carcinoma. CDR3s include the opening cysteine and the closing phenylalanine or tryptophan. The D gene is left open where the match is weak. Not all rows give a size; the values are once, few, many and, for expanded clones, a class.

d_gene: -
v_gene: TRBV4-3
abundance: -
j_gene: TRBJ1-1
CDR3aa: CASSQDSRAFF
CDR3nt: TGCGCCAGCAGCCAAGACTCGAGGGCTTTCTTT

d_gene: -
v_gene: TRBV27
abundance: few
j_gene: TRBJ1-5
CDR3aa: CASSLSGNGQPQHF
CDR3nt: TGTGCCAGCAGTTTATCCGGGAACGGTCAGCCCCAGCATTTT

d_gene: -
v_gene: TRBV28
abundance: -
j_gene: TRBJ2-7
CDR3aa: CASSLGPPSSYEQYF
CDR3nt: TGTGCCAGCAGCCTGGGTCCACCAAGCTCCTACGAGCAGTACTTC

d_gene: -
v_gene: TRBV11-3
abundance: -
j_gene: TRBJ1-1
CDR3aa: CASSLRRGTEAFF
CDR3nt: TGTGCCAGCAGCTTACGAAGGGGGACTGAAGCTTTCTTT

d_gene: -
v_gene: TRBV2
abundance: -
j_gene: TRBJ2-5
CDR3aa: CASSPPGTPGGETQYF
CDR3nt: TGTGCCAGCAGTCCCCCCGGGACTCCAGGGGGGGAGACCCAGTACTTC

d_gene: -
v_gene: TRBV27
abundance: -
j_gene: TRBJ2-1
CDR3aa: CASSPSYNEQFF
CDR3nt: TGTGCCAGCAGTCCCTCCTACAATGAGCAGTTCTTC

d_gene: -
v_gene: TRBV11-1
abundance: -
j_gene: TRBJ2-5
CDR3aa: CASSPATEGGTQYF
CDR3nt: TGTGCCAGCAGCCCCGCGACTGAGGGGGGGACCCAGTACTTC

d_gene: TRBD2
v_gene: TRBV4-1
abundance: -
j_gene: TRBJ2-1
CDR3aa: CASSQVALAGAYNEQFF
CDR3nt: TGCGCCAGCAGCCAAGTCGCGCTAGCGGGAGCCTACAATGAGCAGTTCTTC

d_gene: -
v_gene: TRBV28
abundance: -
j_gene: TRBJ2-7
CDR3aa: CASRGGQGRTYEQYF
CDR3nt: TGTGCCAGCAGAGGAGGGCAGGGTCGAACCTACGAGCAGTACTTC

d_gene: -
v_gene: TRBV9
abundance: -
j_gene: TRBJ2-2
CDR3aa: CASSPRVGNTGELFF
CDR3nt: TGTGCCAGCAGCCCAAGGGTCGGGAACACCGGGGAGCTGTTTTTT

d_gene: TRBD1
v_gene: TRBV7-8
abundance: -
j_gene: TRBJ1-2
CDR3aa: CASSLGRGQGYGYTF
CDR3nt: TGTGCCAGCAGCTTAGGAAGGGGGCAGGGATATGGCTACACCTTC

d_gene: -
v_gene: TRBV10-1
abundance: -
j_gene: TRBJ2-3
CDR3aa: CASSESATTSTDTQYF
CDR3nt: TGCGCCAGCAGTGAGTCGGCTACTACTAGCACAGATACGCAGTATTTT

d_gene: -
v_gene: TRBV29-1
abundance: -
j_gene: TRBJ2-1
CDR3aa: CSVEDSSILRFF
CDR3nt: TGCAGCGTTGAAGATTCCAGCATCTTAAGGTTCTTC

d_gene: -
v_gene: TRBV2
abundance: -
j_gene: TRBJ2-3
CDR3aa: CASTPTRDTQYF
CDR3nt: TGTGCCAGCACCCCAACTCGAGATACGCAGTATTTT

d_gene: -
v_gene: TRBV15
abundance: -
j_gene: TRBJ2-7
CDR3aa: CATSSDSYYEQYF
CDR3nt: TGTGCCACCAGCAGCGACTCTTACTACGAGCAGTACTTC

d_gene: TRBD1
v_gene: TRBV28
abundance: -
j_gene: TRBJ1-1
CDR3aa: CASSFSDREAFF
CDR3nt: TGTGCCAGCAGTTTTTCGGACAGGGAAGCTTTCTTT

d_gene: TRBD1
v_gene: TRBV9
abundance: -
j_gene: TRBJ1-2
CDR3aa: CASSFTGGDGYTF
CDR3nt: TGTGCCAGCAGCTTCACAGGGGGTGATGGCTACACCTTC

d_gene: TRBD2
v_gene: TRBV2
abundance: -
j_gene: TRBJ2-7
CDR3aa: CASRWTSGRSYEQYF
CDR3nt: TGTGCCAGCAGATGGACTAGCGGGAGATCCTACGAGCAGTACTTC

d_gene: -
v_gene: TRBV7-2
abundance: once
j_gene: TRBJ2-6
CDR3aa: CASSRAGANVLTF
CDR3nt: TGTGCCAGCAGCAGGGCCGGGGCCAACGTCCTGACTTTC

d_gene: -
v_gene: TRBV6-5
abundance: -
j_gene: TRBJ1-2
CDR3aa: CASSYGNYGYTF
CDR3nt: TGTGCCAGCAGTTACGGAAACTATGGCTACACCTTC

d_gene: -
v_gene: TRBV2
abundance: -
j_gene: TRBJ2-3
CDR3aa: CASSENLGTDTQYF
CDR3nt: TGTGCCAGCAGTGAGAACCTCGGGACAGATACGCAGTATTTT

d_gene: TRBD1
v_gene: TRBV5-1
abundance: -
j_gene: TRBJ2-5
CDR3aa: CASSLATGGETQYF
CDR3nt: TGCGCCAGCAGCTTGGCTACAGGGGGAGAGACCCAGTACTTC